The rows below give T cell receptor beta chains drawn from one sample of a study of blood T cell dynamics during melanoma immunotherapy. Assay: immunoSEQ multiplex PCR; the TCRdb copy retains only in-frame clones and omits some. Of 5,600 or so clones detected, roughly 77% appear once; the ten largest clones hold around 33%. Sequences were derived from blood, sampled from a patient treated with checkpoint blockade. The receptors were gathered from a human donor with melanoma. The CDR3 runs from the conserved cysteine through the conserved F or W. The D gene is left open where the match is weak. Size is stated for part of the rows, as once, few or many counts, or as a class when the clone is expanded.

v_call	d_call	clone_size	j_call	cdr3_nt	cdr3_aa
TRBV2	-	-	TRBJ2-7	TGTGCCAGCAGTGGACGGACAGACTTCTCCTACGAGCAGTACTTC	CASSGRTDFSYEQYF
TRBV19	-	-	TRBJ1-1	TGTGCCAGTAGTATGAGACCGACGGCGAACACTGAAGCTTTCTTT	CASSMRPTANTEAFF
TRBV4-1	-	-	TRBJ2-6	TGCGCCAGCAGTCGGGAGCTCTCTGGGGCCAACGTCCTGACTTTC	CASSRELSGANVLTF
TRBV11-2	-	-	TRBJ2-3	TGTGCCAGCAGCTTAGATTGGGACACCAGCACAGATACGCAGTATTTT	CASSLDWDTSTDTQYF
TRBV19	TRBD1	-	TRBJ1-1	TGTGCCAGTAGTATGGACCGGACAGGTTCTGAAGCTTTCTTT	CASSMDRTGSEAFF
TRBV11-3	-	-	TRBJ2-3	TGTGCCAGCAGCTTAGGGGTAGCGGCTAGCACAGATACGCAGTATTTT	CASSLGVAASTDTQYF
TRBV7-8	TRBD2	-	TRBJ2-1	TGTGCCAGCAGCTTTGGACTAGCGGGGGGAAGTGAGCAGTTCTTC	CASSFGLAGGSEQFF
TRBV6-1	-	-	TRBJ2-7	TGTGCCAGCAGCGCCGGGACAAGGGAGCAGTACTTC	CASSAGTREQYF
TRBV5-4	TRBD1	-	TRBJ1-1	TGTGCCAGCAGCTTGCGCAGGGGGACCACTGAAGCTTTCTTT	CASSLRRGTTEAFF
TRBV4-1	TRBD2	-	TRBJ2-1	TGCGCCAGCAGCCAATCACCAGCGGGGGGATACAATGAGCAGTTCTTC	CASSQSPAGGYNEQFF
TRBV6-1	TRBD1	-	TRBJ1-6	TGTGCCAGCAGCCGACAGGGTTTCCCTTCACCCCTCCACTTT	CASSRQGFPSPLHF
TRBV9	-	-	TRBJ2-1	TGTGCCAGCAGCGTAGATTTCCGGGCGGTCTACAATGAGCAGTTCTTC	CASSVDFRAVYNEQFF
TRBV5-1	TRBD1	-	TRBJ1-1	TGCGCCAGCAGCTTGAGGACAGGGGGAAGTGAAGCTTTCTTT	CASSLRTGGSEAFF
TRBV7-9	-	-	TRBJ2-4	TGTGCCAGCAGCCCCCGCTGGTCTCTAGCCAAAAACATTCAGTACTTC	CASSPRWSLAKNIQYF
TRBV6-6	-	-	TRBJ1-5	TGTGCCAGCAGTCGTTTGAATAGCAATCAGCCCCAGCATTTT	CASSRLNSNQPQHF
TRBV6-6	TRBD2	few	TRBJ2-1	TGTGCCAGCAGGGGGACTAGCGGGGGAAGAGAGCAGTTCTTC	CASRGTSGGREQFF
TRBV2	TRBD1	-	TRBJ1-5	TGTGCCAGCAGTGCCCAAAAGGACAGGGCGAATCAGCCCCAGCATTTT	CASSAQKDRANQPQHF
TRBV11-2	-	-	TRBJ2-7	TGTGCCAGCAGCTTAAGGAGGGACACCTCCTACGAGCAGTACTTC	CASSLRRDTSYEQYF
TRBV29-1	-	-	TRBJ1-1	TGCAGCGCCGAAGGGCAGGTGCGCGCCCTGAACACTGAAGCTTTCTTT	CSAEGQVRALNTEAFF
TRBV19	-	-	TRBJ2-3	TGTGCCAGTAGTATTAGGTCAGGGAACACAGATACGCAGTATTTT	CASSIRSGNTDTQYF
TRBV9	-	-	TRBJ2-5	TGTGCCAGCAGCCCACAGATAGGGTACCAAGAGACCCAGTACTTC	CASSPQIGYQETQYF
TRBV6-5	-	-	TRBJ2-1	TGTGCCAGCACCTCCGGGAATGAGCAGTTCTTC	CASTSGNEQFF
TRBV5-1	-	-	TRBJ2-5	TGCGCCAGCAGCCCTCTGGGGCTGGGAGAGACCCAGTACTTC	CASSPLGLGETQYF
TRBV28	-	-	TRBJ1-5	TGTGCCAGCAGTTTAACGGACGGGTCAAGCAATCAGCCCCAGCATTTT	CASSLTDGSSNQPQHF
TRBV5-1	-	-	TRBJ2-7	TGCGCCAGCAGCTTGGGGATCGGCAACGAGCAGTACTTC	CASSLGIGNEQYF
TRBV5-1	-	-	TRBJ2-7	TGCGCCAGCAGCGTTGACCGTCCCTACGAGCAGTACTTC	CASSVDRPYEQYF
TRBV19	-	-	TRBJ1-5	TGTGCCAGTAGATGGGGGGTTCTCCCCAATCAGCCCCAGCATTTT	CASRWGVLPNQPQHF
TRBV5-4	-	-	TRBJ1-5	TGTGCCAGCAGCTTGATCGGTCAGCCCCAGCATTTT	CASSLIGQPQHF
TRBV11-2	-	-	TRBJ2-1	TGTGCCAGCAGCTTACATAACCTAGACTGGAATGAGCAGTTCTTC	CASSLHNLDWNEQFF
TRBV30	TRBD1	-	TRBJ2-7	TGTGCCTGGACAGGGGGCTGGGACGAGCAGTACTTC	CAWTGGWDEQYF
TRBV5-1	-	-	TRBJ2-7	TGCGCCAGCAAGGCTTTTGTGGGGGACTCGTTTGAGCAGTACTTC	CASKAFVGDSFEQYF
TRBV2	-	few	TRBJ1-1	TGTGCCAGCAGTGAATGGGGGGCGAGTAACACTGAAGCTTTCTTT	CASSEWGASNTEAFF
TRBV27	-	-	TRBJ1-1	TGTGCCAGCGGTCTTTACAGGGCGGTGAACACTGAAGCTTTCTTT	CASGLYRAVNTEAFF
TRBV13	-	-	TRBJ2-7	TGTGCCAGCAGCTTAGGATCTATCTACGAGCAGTACTTC	CASSLGSIYEQYF
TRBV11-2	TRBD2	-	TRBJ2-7	TGTGCCAGCAGCTTAGGCGGGGGGGATACCTACGAGCAGTACTTC	CASSLGGGDTYEQYF
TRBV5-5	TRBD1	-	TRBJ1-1	TGTGCCAGCAGCCGACAGGGGGCAACAAACACTGAAGCTTTCTTT	CASSRQGATNTEAFF
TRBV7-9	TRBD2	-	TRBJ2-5	TGTGCCAGCAGCCCTCGTAGCGGGAGGGCCGGAGAGACCCAGTACTTC	CASSPRSGRAGETQYF
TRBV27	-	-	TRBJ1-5	TGTGCCAGCAGTCCTCGATCAAGGAGCAATCAGCCCCAGCATTTT	CASSPRSRSNQPQHF
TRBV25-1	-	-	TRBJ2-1	TGTGCCAGCAGTGAATGGGTAGGGATGAAGGATGAGCAGTTCTTC	CASSEWVGMKDEQFF
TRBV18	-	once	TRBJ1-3	TGTGCCAGCTCCCCCGGAAACACCATATATTTT	CASSPGNTIYF
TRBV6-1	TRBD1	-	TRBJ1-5	TGTGCCAGCAGTGAGGGACAGACCTATCAGCCCCAGCATTTT	CASSEGQTYQPQHF
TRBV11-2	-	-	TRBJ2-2	TGTGCCAGCAGCTTAGATTCACGGGGCCGCGCGAACACCGGGGAGCTGTTTTTT	CASSLDSRGRANTGELFF
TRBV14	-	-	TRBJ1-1	TGTGCCAGCAGCCAAGATCGCGTTAGGTTGAGGGCTGAAGCTTTCTTT	CASSQDRVRLRAEAFF
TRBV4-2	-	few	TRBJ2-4	TGTGCCAGCAGCCAAGGGTCACAGGTGGTGGCCAAAAACATTCAGTACTTC	CASSQGSQVVAKNIQYF
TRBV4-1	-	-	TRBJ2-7	TGCGCCAGCAGCCAAGATACAGGTTCCGAGCAGTACTTC	CASSQDTGSEQYF
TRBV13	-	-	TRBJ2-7	TGTGCCAGCAGCTTAAGGAGCGTGATTTACGAGCAGTACTTC	CASSLRSVIYEQYF
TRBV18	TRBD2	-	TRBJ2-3	TGTGCCAGCTCACGGACTAGCGGGGAGCAAGATACGCAGTATTTT	CASSRTSGEQDTQYF
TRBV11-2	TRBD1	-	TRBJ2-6	TGTGCCGGGGACAGGGGGGGGCTCTCTGGGGCCAACGTCCTGACTTTC	CAGDRGGLSGANVLTF
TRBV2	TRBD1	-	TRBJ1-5	TGTGCCAGCAATACAGGGGGCCGTCAGCCCCAGCATTTT	CASNTGGRQPQHF
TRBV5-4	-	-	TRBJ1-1	TGTGCCAGCGGCGAGGGGAACACTGAAGCTTTCTTT	CASGEGNTEAFF
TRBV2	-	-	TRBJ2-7	TGTGCCAGCAGTGAGGGGGGGCCCGAGCAGTACTTC	CASSEGGPEQYF
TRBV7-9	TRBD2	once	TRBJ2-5	TGTGCCAGCAGCCCGAGACTAGCGGGGGTGGTAAGGGAGACCCAGTACTTC	CASSPRLAGVVRETQYF
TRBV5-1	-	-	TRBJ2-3	TGCGCCAGCAGCCCCAGCCAAGGGAACACAGATACGCAGTATTTT	CASSPSQGNTDTQYF
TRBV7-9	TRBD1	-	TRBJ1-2	TGTGCCAGCAGCTCGGGACAGGGGGTTACCTATGGCTACACCTTC	CASSSGQGVTYGYTF
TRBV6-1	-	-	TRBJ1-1	TGTGCCAGCAGCCGGCTGGGGACTGAAGCTTTCTTT	CASSRLGTEAFF
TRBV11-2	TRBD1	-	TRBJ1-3	TGTGCCAGCAGCGTAGAACAGGGGGCGGATGGAAACACCATATATTTT	CASSVEQGADGNTIYF
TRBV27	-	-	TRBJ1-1	TGTGCCAGCAGTCCCATAGAAGGATTGAACACTGAAGCTTTCTTT	CASSPIEGLNTEAFF
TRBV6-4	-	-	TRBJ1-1	TGTGCCAGCAGACCCATGGGGGCGATGAACACTGAAGCTTTCTTT	CASRPMGAMNTEAFF